This TCR beta chain was sequenced in a study of technical replicates of blood from several donors (TCRdb year 2017). Note on this clone: This clone's antigen is unknown. The record has no base qualities; no much larger clone is one base away.

Library preparation employed the immunoSEQ multiplex PCR assay. TCRdb stores this immuneACCESS table with in-frame sequences only. Part of the clones is absent; in the studies checked, under half of the shortfall reflects unresolved V genes, and no reason is known for the rest. Across this sample there are 62,000 or so clones, with approximately 89% seen only once. Around 4.9% of the sample is held by the ten biggest clonotypes. Germline trimming amounts to 5 bases on V and 2 bases on J, with 15 as the count of junction bases outside the gene matches. The CDR3 has 20 amino acids, counting the end cysteine and phenylalanine. Of the read, only the CDR3 DNA is kept; its 60 bases are in frame from base 1. Via the germline V gene (reference sequence), CDR1 is SSHAT and CDR2 FNYEAQ.

The clonotype was recovered from a human donor in good health. Some clones in this sample may be carry-over from other donors' samples. The V and J genes are TRBV7-7 and TRBJ2-6; 10 central bases correspond to TRBD1. Sequencing was carried out using PBMCs. The CDR3 reads CASSNPLPTGGEPGANVLTF. The DNA reads TGTGCCAGCAGCAATCCCCTGCCGACAGGGGGCGAACCTGGGGCCAACGTCCTGACTTTC.